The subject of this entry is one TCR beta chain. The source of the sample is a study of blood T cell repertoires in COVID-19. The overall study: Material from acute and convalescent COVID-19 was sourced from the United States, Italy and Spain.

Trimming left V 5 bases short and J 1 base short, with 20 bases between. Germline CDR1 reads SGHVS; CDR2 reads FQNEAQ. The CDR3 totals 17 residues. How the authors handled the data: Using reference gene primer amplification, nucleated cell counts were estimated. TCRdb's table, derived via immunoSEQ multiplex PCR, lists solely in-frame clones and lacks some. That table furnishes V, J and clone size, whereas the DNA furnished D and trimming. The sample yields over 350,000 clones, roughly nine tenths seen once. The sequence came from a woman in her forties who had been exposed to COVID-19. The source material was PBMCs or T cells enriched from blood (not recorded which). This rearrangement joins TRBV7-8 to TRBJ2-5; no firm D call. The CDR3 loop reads CASSRDVLLTLQETQYF. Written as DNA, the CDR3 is TGTGCCAGCAGCCGAGACGTCCTCTTGACACTCCAAGAGACCCAGTACTTC.